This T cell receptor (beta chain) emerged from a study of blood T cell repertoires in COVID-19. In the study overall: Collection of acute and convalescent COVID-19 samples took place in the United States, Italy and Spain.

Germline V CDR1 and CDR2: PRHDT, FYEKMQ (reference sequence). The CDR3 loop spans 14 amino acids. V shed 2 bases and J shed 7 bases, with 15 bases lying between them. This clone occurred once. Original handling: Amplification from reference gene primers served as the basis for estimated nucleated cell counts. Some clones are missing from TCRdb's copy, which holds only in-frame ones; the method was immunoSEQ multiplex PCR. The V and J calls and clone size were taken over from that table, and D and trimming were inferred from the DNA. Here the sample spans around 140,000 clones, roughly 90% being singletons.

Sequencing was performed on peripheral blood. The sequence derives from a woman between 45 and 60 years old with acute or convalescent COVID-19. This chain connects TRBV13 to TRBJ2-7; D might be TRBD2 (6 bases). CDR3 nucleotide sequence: TGTGCCAGCAGCTTATGGGACTCCCCTGGGGAGCAGTACTTC. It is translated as CASSLWDSPGEQYF.